The 21 T cell receptor beta chains below come from one sample, sequenced in a study of shared clonotypes between healthy human individuals. The naive CD8 population came from CD45RO-negative cells selected for CCR7, without terminally differentiated effector memory CD45RA+ cells. Sequencing used immunoSEQ multiplex PCR; TCRdb keeps in-frame clones, though not all of them. The table records millions of clones, about 95% of them present only once. Sequencing was performed on naive CD8+ T cells sorted from blood. These TCRs come from a man aged 18-30 years in good health.

The chain links TRBV5-6 to TRBJ2-7; a possible D gene is TRBD1 (5 bases). Looked up from germline, CDR1 is SGHDT and CDR2 is YYEEEE. CDR3 size: 15 residues. V lost 2 bases, J lost 6 bases, and 18 bases lay in between. In DNA, the CDR3 is TGTGCCAGCAGCTTTAGGGGCGCATTGAAACCCGAGCAGTACTTC. Translating gives CASSFRGALKPEQYF.

The chain is built from TRBV19 and TRBJ1-1, with TRBD1 matching 10 bases. V lost 0 bases and J lost 0; bases outside the gene matches: 1. The CDR3 has 16 amino acids. Germline values: CDR1 LNHDA, CDR2 SQIVND (reference sequence). CDR3 DNA: TGTGCCAGTAGTATAGACGGGACAGGGGTGAACACTGAAGCTTTCTTT. It is translated as CASSIDGTGVNTEAFF. Looking up the rest from reference TRBV19 and TRBJ1-1 gives the full variable domain: DGGITQSPKYLFRKEGQNVTLSCEQNLNHDAMYWYRQDPGQGLRLIYYSQIVNDFQKGDIAEGYSVSREKKESFPLTVTSAQKNPTAFYLCASSIDGTGVNTEAFFGQGTRLTVV.

This clone was picked up one time. V and J are TRBV5-1 and TRBJ2-3, with TRBD2 identical over 12 bases. The germline CDR1 and CDR2 sequences are SGHRS and YFSETQ. This CDR3 spans 17 amino acids. J was trimmed by 3 bases and V by 4 bases; bases with no gene match: 9. For the CDR3, the DNA is TGCGCCAGCAGCCCCCGACTAGCGGGGGTCGTGACAGATACGCAGTATTTT. Encoded protein: CASSPRLAGVVTDTQYF.

The genes are TRBV28 and TRBJ2-5; perhaps TRBD1 as D (6 bases). The CDR3 has 13 amino acids. V was pared by 6 bases and J by 5 bases, with 13 bases between. CDR1 is MDHEN, CDR2 SYDVKM, per germline. CDR3 protein: CASRPQGFETQYF. CDR3 sequence (DNA): TGTGCCAGCAGGCCTCAGGGGTTTGAGACCCAGTACTTC.

DNA for the CDR3: TGCGCCAGCAGCCAGAGGGCCGCCAGTACTGGGGCCAACGTCCTGACTTTC. Protein product: CASSQRAASTGANVLTF. The chain couples TRBV4-3 to TRBJ2-6; D is perhaps TRBD2 (5 bases). This CDR3 is 17 amino acids long. The germline V gene has CDR1 LGHNA and CDR2 YSLEER. Between the trimmed V and J ends, which lost 3 bases and 2 bases, there was a span of 14 bases.

The rearrangement joins TRBV2 to TRBJ2-7; 7 bases map to TRBD2. Germline CDR1 SNHLY, CDR2 FYNNEI. The CDR3 is 13 residues long. The V and J ends lost 4 bases and 3 bases, in that order; junction bases with no gene match: 3. The CDR3 here is CASSGASGYEQYF. CDR3 DNA sequence: TGTGCCAGCAGTGGGGCTAGCGGCTACGAGCAGTACTTC.

Worth noting for this clone: Other DNA sequences within the sample encode an identical CDR3. The V gene is TRBV11-2, the J gene TRBJ2-7; D uncertain. The length of the CDR3 is 14 residues. Between the trimmed V and J ends, which lost 3 bases and 2 bases, there was a span of 11 bases. Germline V lookup: CDR1 SGHAT, CDR2 FQNNGV. CDR3: CASSFGVGAYEQYF. As DNA, the CDR3 is TGTGCCAGCAGCTTTGGAGTCGGAGCCTACGAGCAGTACTTC.

The chain combines TRBV16 with TRBJ1-1; 8 nucleotides align to TRBD1. Trimming at V came to 4 bases and at J to 3 bases, leaving 4 bases not matched to a gene. The length of the CDR3 is 14 residues. Germline assignment: CDR1 KGHSY and CDR2 FQNENV. This CDR3 is CASSLMTGDTEAFF. For the CDR3, the DNA is TGTGCCAGCAGCCTTATGACAGGGGACACTGAAGCTTTCTTT.

V is TRBV9 and J is TRBJ1-6, with D possibly TRBD1 on 6 matching bases. CDR3 size: 16 residues. CDR1 and CDR2 (germline): SGDLS, YYNGEE. The V end lost 3 bases, the J end lost 2 bases, and 12 bases lay between the germline ends. The CDR3 sequence: CASSGEQGPYNSPLHF. CDR3 coding DNA: TGTGCCAGCAGCGGGGAACAGGGCCCCTATAATTCACCCCTCCACTTT.

CDR3 loop: CASSSTSGVLDTQYF. The CDR3 nucleotides are TGTGCCAGCAGCTCGACTAGCGGGGTATTAGATACGCAGTATTTT. The genes are TRBV7-2 and TRBJ2-3, with 11 bases fitting TRBD2. The germline V gene has CDR1 SGHTA and CDR2 FQGNSA. The V and J ends lost 4 bases and 5 bases, in that order; junction bases with no gene match: 5. CDR3 length: 15 amino acids.

On this clone itself: At the DNA level, this CDR3 is encoded by other sequences in the same sample as well. The J gene is TRBJ1-6, the V gene TRBV30; 8 bases agree with TRBD1. The V and J ends lost 2 bases and 8 bases, in that order; junction bases with no gene match: 5. Germline-derived CDR1 and CDR2 are GTSNPN and SVGIG (reference sequence). The CDR3 has 14 amino acids. The CDR3: CAWSPGQGYSPLHF. The CDR3 coding sequence is TGTGCCTGGAGTCCCGGACAGGGCTATTCACCCCTCCACTTT.

The chain joins TRBV7-9 to TRBJ2-1; D might be TRBD2 (6 bases). CDR1 SEHNR and CDR2 FQNEAQ come from the germline V gene (reference sequence). V was cut by 4 bases and J by 4 bases, with 14 bases left in between. This CDR3 contains 15 residues. CDR3 in DNA: TGTGCCAGCAGCTCTTTAAGCGGGTATTACAATGAGCAGTTCTTC. It translates to CASSSLSGYYNEQFF.

The chain is built from TRBV4-1 and TRBJ2-5; a weak D match, TRBD1 (6 bases). Trimming removed 0 bases at V and 2 bases at J, with 13 bases between. Germline CDR1 and CDR2: MGHRA and YSYEKL. The CDR3 spans 16 residues. CDR3 protein: CASSQDLAGVQETQYF. In DNA, the CDR3 is TGCGCCAGCAGCCAAGATCTGGCAGGGGTACAAGAGACCCAGTACTTC.

The chain joins TRBV10-1 to TRBJ2-3; D ambiguous. The CDR3 sequence is 14 residues long. Trimming shortened V by 5 bases and J by 6 bases, and 15 bases separated the two germline ends. Germline loops: CDR1 WNHNN, CDR2 SYGVQD (reference sequence). In DNA, the CDR3 is TGCGCCAGCAGTTTTTCCGGCTCCACGGATACGCAGTATTTT. It encodes CASSFSGSTDTQYF.

The chain employs TRBV14 and TRBJ2-2; D not resolved. The germline V gene has CDR1 SGHDN and CDR2 FVKESK. Trimming stripped 0 bases from V and 2 bases from J, with 4 bases between. The CDR3 is 14 residues long. DNA of the CDR3: TGTGCCAGCAGCCAAGATCAAAACACCGGGGAGCTGTTTTTT. Its translation: CASSQDQNTGELFF.

The CDR3 bases are TGTGCCAGCAGTTACTACCCCCCAAGGGAGCAGTTCTTC. Its translation: CASSYYPPREQFF. V is TRBV6-5 and J is TRBJ2-1; D uncertain. V lost 1 base and J lost 10, with 11 bases in between. Germline V gene sequence: CDR1 MNHEY, CDR2 SVGAGI. The CDR3 is made up of 13 amino acids.

The CDR3 bases are TGTGCCACCAGCAGAGATCGGGGTAACCTTGGGTCCTACGAGCAGTACTTC. It encodes CATSRDRGNLGSYEQYF. The gene calls are TRBV15 and TRBJ2-7; D may be TRBD2 (5 bases). Germline V gives CDR1 LNHNV, CDR2 YYDKDF (reference sequence). Trimming pared 0 bases from V and 1 base from J, leaving 16 bases between. This CDR3 has 17 residues. The full variable domain, rest sourced from reference TRBV15 and TRBJ2-7, is DAMVIQNPRYQVTQFGKPVTLSCSQTLNHNVMYWYQQKSSQAPKLLFHYYDKDFNNEADTPDNFQSRRPNTSFCFLDIRSPGLGDTAMYLCATSRDRGNLGSYEQYFGPGTRLTVT.

This clone was seen a single time. The chain links TRBV29-1 to TRBJ2-7; 9 bases fit TRBD1. This CDR3 comprises 12 residues. CDR1 is SQVTM, CDR2 ANQGSEA, per germline. V shed 7 bases and J 1 base; nucleotides not matched to a gene: 2. CDR3 nucleotides: TGCAGCGCGGGACAGGGTTCCTACGAGCAGTACTTC. It translates to CSAGQGSYEQYF.

This chain joins TRBV10-2 and TRBJ1-1, with TRBD1 matching over 9 bases. CDR1 is WSHSY, CDR2 SAAADI, per germline. The CDR3 length is 14 residues. V was pared by 6 bases and J by 1 base, with 3 bases of the junction left unmatched. CDR3 region: CASRTGGGNTEAFF. The DNA of the CDR3 is TGCGCCAGCAGGACAGGGGGAGGGAACACTGAAGCTTTCTTT.

The chain couples TRBV4-3 to TRBJ2-2; 8 bases align to TRBD1. Germline CDR1 LGHNA, CDR2 YSLEER. V shed 4 bases, J shed 3 bases, and the junction held 4 bases outside the gene matches. The CDR3 is 15 residues long. The CDR3 reads CASSPDRDYTGELFF. In DNA, the CDR3 is TGCGCCAGCAGCCCGGACAGGGACTACACCGGGGAGCTGTTTTTT.

The chain uses TRBV30 and TRBJ1-1; 8 bases are shared with TRBD1. Germline-derived CDR1 and CDR2 are GTSNPN and SVGIG (reference sequence). J gave up 2 bases and V 2 bases, and 4 bases lay outside the gene matches. The CDR3 loop spans 14 amino acids. In DNA, the CDR3 is TGTGCCTGGAGTCACGGACAGGGTAACACTGAAGCTTTCTTT. It yields the protein CAWSHGQGNTEAFF.